This T cell receptor beta chain was identified in a study of cytomegalovirus exposure and HLA in healthy donors. Findings of the study overall: Prediction of most subjects' HLA-A and HLA-B alleles by TCR beta sequences was reportedly accurate. Researchers reported from a later analysis that most CMV-associated TCR beta chains appeared HLA-restricted. No immune exposure information besides CMV serostatus was available. A list of 150 to 200 TCR beta chains associated with cytomegalovirus was given.

Details on this clone: The antigen remains unidentified.

The PCR ran on 60 Vbeta and 13 Jbeta primers. The method was immunoSEQ multiplex PCR; TCRdb's version includes in-frame clones alone and lacks a portion of them. Of about 190,000 clones in the sample, around 83% were seen once. With 4 bases clipped from V and 2 bases from J, the junction kept 8 bases outside the gene matches. The germline V gene encodes CDR1 SGHNT and CDR2 YYREEE (reference sequence). The CDR3 loop spans 15 amino acids. The chain recombines TRBV5-4 with TRBJ2-5; 7 nucleotides line up with TRBD1. The specimen was PBMCs. The origin of this receptor is a man aged 40-55 years in good health and CMV-seropositive. The DNA for the CDR3 is TGTGCCAGCAGCACGGGACAGCTTAAACAAGAGACCCAGTACTTC. Amino acid sequence: CASSTGQLKQETQYF.